The clone carrying this TCR beta chain was recorded many times. Its antigen remains unknown. This CDR3 comprises 12 residues. Germline lookup yields CDR1 PRHDT and CDR2 FYEKMQ (reference sequence). Trimming cost V 5 bases and J 0 bases, with 3 bases left between them. The authors gated naive CD8 T cells as CD8+CD4-CCR7+CD45RA+ for sorting. TCRdb fed the PCR reads into MiXCR, producing one record per CDR3 protein. The sample records more than 50,000 distinct CDR3 sequences, about a fifth being singletons. This record comes from a study of molecular identifiers for immune sequencing clone quantification. On the study more broadly: In replicates, RNA from 20,000 or 100,000 naive CD8 cells was split five ways, four sequenced.

Study results and caveats: Investigators reportedly could detect spiked Jurkat TCR RNA from one cell among about a million naive cells. Clones with over 20 RNA copies captured over 99% of effector molecules but under 1% of naive ones.

This sequence was found in a human donor in good health. Some libraries in this study had Jurkat cell RNA spiked in. The chain links TRBV13 to TRBJ2-3; D is unresolved. Sequencing was performed on naive CD8+ T cells from blood, with Jurkat cell RNA spiked in. Subset reported: FACS-sorted CD8+CD4-CCR7+CD45RA+ naive T cells. The CDR3: CASSQSTDTQYF. The CDR3 nucleotides are TGTGCCAGCAGCCAAAGCACAGATACGCAGTATTTT.